The 4 T cell receptor beta chains below all came from one sample that was sequenced in a study of T cell responses to AZD1222 COVID-19 vaccine. The protocol was immunoSEQ multiplex PCR, while the TCRdb copy is restricted to in-frame clones and leaves out a portion. The sample includes about 100,000 clones, over 80% of them seen just once. The source material was peripheral blood, sampled 28 days after the second AZD1222 dose. These receptors were collected from an adult who received the AZD1222 COVID-19 vaccine.

The V and J genes are TRBV28 and TRBJ2-7; 7 nucleotides agree with TRBD2. The length of the CDR3 is 20 residues. Germline V CDR1 and CDR2: MDHEN, SYDVKM. V trimming: 5 bases; J trimming: 0 bases; junction bases outside the gene matches: 22. CDR3 coding DNA: TGTGCCAGCAGTCACGTACCGGGAGGCAGTGGGCGAGGGAGCTCCTACGAGCAGTACTTC. It codes for CASSHVPGGSGRGSSYEQYF.

CDR3 nucleotides: TGTGCCAGCAGCTTGGGTAGCCGCACAGATACGCAGTATTTT. Its protein is CASSLGSRTDTQYF. The chain joins TRBV7-2 to TRBJ2-3; D is undetermined. Trimming removed 3 bases from V and 1 base from J, with 8 bases in between. The CDR3 sequence is 14 residues long. Germline V gene sequence: CDR1 SGHTA, CDR2 FQGNSA.

V gene TRBV7-9 combines with J gene TRBJ2-2; 9 bases are a match to TRBD1. CDR1 SEHNR and CDR2 FQNEAQ come from the germline V gene (reference sequence). Unmatched junction bases numbered 6, after V lost 4 bases and J lost 6 bases. The CDR3 has 15 residues. CDR3 in DNA: TGTGCCAGCAGCTCCGACCACAGGGGGCCCGGGGAGCTGTTTTTT. This sequence encodes CASSSDHRGPGELFF.

This sequence joins TRBV15 and TRBJ2-5; D unresolved. Trimming pared 1 base from V and 5 bases from J, leaving 14 bases between. This CDR3 comprises 15 residues. Germline V gene sequence: CDR1 LNHNV, CDR2 YYDKDF (reference sequence). CDR3 nucleotide sequence: TGTGCCACCAGCAGAGGTGAGAACCCCCGGGAGACCCAGTACTTC. Protein sequence: CATSRGENPRETQYF.